This T cell receptor beta chain is from a study of graft-versus-host responses after intestinal transplantation. Generated by immunoSEQ multiplex PCR, the TCRdb table keeps only in-frame clones and is missing some. Of over 80,000 clones listed, around 92% are singletons. With respect to this clone: Its antigen is still unknown.

Study-wide points: Where graft-donor T cell macrochimerism was present, patients had high graft-versus-host to host-versus-graft clonal ratios in allografts. There were GvH clones found in recipient marrow, and some of them appeared first in ileum or blood.

The sequence was obtained from a human donor who was the organ donor for an intestinal transplant. Source: unstimulated CD4+ T cells sorted from spleen or lymph node cells, taken before transplant.

The CDR3 DNA reads TGTGCCAGCAGCCCAAGGACTAGCTTCCAGACCCAGTACTTC. Translated: CASSPRTSFQTQYF. The chain has TRBV7-2 and TRBJ2-5; 8 bases agree with TRBD2. CDR3 length equals 14 residues. Germline lookup yields CDR1 SGHTA and CDR2 FQGNSA. J gave up 6 bases and V 5 bases, and 8 bases lay outside the gene matches.